This is a list of T cell receptor beta chains from one sample in a study of beta chain features in type 1 diabetes. Profiling relied on immunoSEQ multiplex PCR, and the TCRdb table lists in-frame clones only, not all of them. The sample lists fewer than 350,000 clones; about 19% were seen once. What was sequenced was naive CD4+ T cells from blood. The receptor source for this set is a young woman in good health. Each CDR3 is given with its conserved first and last residue. The D gene is left open where the match is weak. Clone size is not always given. Where it is, it says once, few, many or a class for expanded clones.

D,size,V,J,DNA,CDR3
.,.,TRBV10-3,TRBJ2-7,TGTGCCATGAGACCAGGCGGGACCTACGAGCAGTACTTC,CAMRPGGTYEQYF
TRBD2,.,TRBV7-9,TRBJ2-5,TGTGCCAGCAGCTTCGTGGGGGGGTTGGAAGAGACCCAGTACTTC,CASSFVGGLEETQYF
TRBD2,.,TRBV11-1,TRBJ2-1,TGTGCCAGCAGCTTAGGTCTAGCGGGAGGTTACAATGAGCAGTTCTTC,CASSLGLAGGYNEQFF
.,few,TRBV18,TRBJ1-4,TGTGCCAGCTCACCAGACAGAAGCAATGAAAAACTGTTTTTT,CASSPDRSNEKLFF
.,once,TRBV7-9,TRBJ2-1,TGTGCCAGCACCCCGAGGGACACCTACAATGAGCAGTTCTTC,CASTPRDTYNEQFF
TRBD2,.,TRBV7-2,TRBJ2-3,TGTGCCAGCAGCTCCATAGCGGGGGGCGGGTATACGCAGTATTTT,CASSSIAGGGYTQYF
.,.,TRBV15,TRBJ1-2,TGTGCCACCAGCAGAGATAGCGCTGGGGGACTCATAGCCTACACCTTC,CATSRDSAGGLIAYTF
TRBD1,.,TRBV6-5,TRBJ2-3,TGTGCCAGCAGATCGGGACAGGGGATAGCAGATACGCAGTATTTT,CASRSGQGIADTQYF
.,.,TRBV30,TRBJ1-5,TGTGCCTGGAGTGGGGGGGGCCTTAATCAGCCCCAGCATTTT,CAWSGGGLNQPQHF
TRBD1,few,TRBV5-1,TRBJ2-2,TGCGCCAGCAGCTTAGGACAGGGGATCACCGGGGAGCTGTTTTTT,CASSLGQGITGELFF
.,few,TRBV20-1,TRBJ2-3,TGCAGCCTCCAGCCCGGAGGTACGCAGTATTTT,CSLQPGGTQYF
TRBD1,.,TRBV4-1,TRBJ2-7,TGCGCCAGCAGCCGGACAGGGGGCGAGCAGTACTTC,CASSRTGGEQYF
TRBD1,once,TRBV7-7,TRBJ1-6,TGTGCTAGCAGCTTAGGACAGGTTATTTCACCCCTCCACTTT,CASSLGQVISPLHF
.,.,TRBV9,TRBJ2-2,TGTGCCAGCAGCGTAGGCGGGTCCGGGGAGCTGTTTTTT,CASSVGGSGELFF
TRBD1,few,TRBV9,TRBJ2-6,TGTGCCAGCAGCGCCTCCGGGACAGGTTTCTCTGGGGCCAACGTCCTGACTTTC,CASSASGTGFSGANVLTF
.,.,TRBV13,TRBJ2-7,TGTGCCAGCAGCTTCCGCGGCTACGAGCAGTACTTC,CASSFRGYEQYF
.,.,TRBV7-2,TRBJ2-7,TGTGCCAGCAGCCAGGGGGGCTACGAGCAGTACTTC,CASSQGGYEQYF
TRBD1,few,TRBV30,TRBJ2-1,TGTGCCTCCACCCTCCGGGACAGGGTTGGGTTTATTGAGCAGTTCTTC,CASTLRDRVGFIEQFF
.,.,TRBV4-1,TRBJ1-4,TGCGCCAGCAGCCAAGATCAGGGGTCTAATGAAAAACTGTTTTTT,CASSQDQGSNEKLFF
.,few,TRBV5-1,TRBJ1-5,TGCGCCAGCAGCTTGGTTGGGGCTAGCAATCAGCCCCAGCATTTT,CASSLVGASNQPQHF
.,.,TRBV5-8,TRBJ1-2,TGTGCCAGCAGCTTGGTCCGGGAGGTGGAAGGCTACACCTTC,CASSLVREVEGYTF
.,few,TRBV4-2,TRBJ2-3,TGTGCCAGCAGCCAAGAGCGGCTAGCCCCAGATACGCAGTATTTT,CASSQERLAPDTQYF
.,.,TRBV2,TRBJ1-1,TGTGCCAGCACCGGAGTAGTGAACACTGAAGCTTTCTTT,CASTGVVNTEAFF
.,.,TRBV18,TRBJ2-1,TGTGCCAGCTCACACCCCGGGACTCCCTACAATGAGCAGTTCTTC,CASSHPGTPYNEQFF
.,few,TRBV2,TRBJ2-7,TGTGCCAGCAGTGAAGGGTTCCGCGGCGAGCAGTACTTC,CASSEGFRGEQYF